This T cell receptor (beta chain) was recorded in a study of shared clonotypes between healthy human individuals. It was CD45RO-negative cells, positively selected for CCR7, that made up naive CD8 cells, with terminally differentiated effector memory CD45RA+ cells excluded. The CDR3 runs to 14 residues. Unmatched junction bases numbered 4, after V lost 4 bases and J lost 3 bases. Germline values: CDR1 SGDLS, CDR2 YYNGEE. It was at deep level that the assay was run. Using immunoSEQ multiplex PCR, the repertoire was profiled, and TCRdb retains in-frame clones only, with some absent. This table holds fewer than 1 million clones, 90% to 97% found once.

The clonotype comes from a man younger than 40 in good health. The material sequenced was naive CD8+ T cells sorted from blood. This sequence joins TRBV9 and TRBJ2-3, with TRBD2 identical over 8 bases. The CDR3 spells CASSPPGGTDTQYF. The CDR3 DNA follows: TGTGCCAGCAGCCCACCGGGGGGGACAGATACGCAGTATTTT.